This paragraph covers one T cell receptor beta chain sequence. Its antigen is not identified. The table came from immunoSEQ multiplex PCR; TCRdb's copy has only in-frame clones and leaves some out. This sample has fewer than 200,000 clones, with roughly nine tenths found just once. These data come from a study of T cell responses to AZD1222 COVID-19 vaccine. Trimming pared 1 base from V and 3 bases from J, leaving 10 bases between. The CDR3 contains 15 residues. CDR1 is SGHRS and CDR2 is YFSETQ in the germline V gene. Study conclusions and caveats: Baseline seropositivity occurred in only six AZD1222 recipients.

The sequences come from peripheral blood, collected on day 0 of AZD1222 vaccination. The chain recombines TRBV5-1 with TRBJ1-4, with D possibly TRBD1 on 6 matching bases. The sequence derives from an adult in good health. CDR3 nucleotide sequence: TGCGCCAGCAGCTTGCCTGACAGGCCTAATGAAAAACTGTTTTTT. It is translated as CASSLPDRPNEKLFF.